The clone carrying this T cell receptor (beta chain) came up a few times. Its antigen is still unknown. A clone one base away is much larger, so this may be a read error. This CDR3 has 12 residues. From germline, CDR1 is SQVTM and CDR2 ANQGSEA. V was shortened by 4 bases and J by 2 bases, with 9 bases between the two germline ends. The sample originates from a study of post-analysis software for immune sequencing data. Study findings and constraints: A handful of TRBV segments were significantly more frequent in patients than in controls. TRBV5-6, TRBV5-1 and TRBV20-1 were among these segments.

The TCR beta cDNA libraries contained unique molecular identifiers. MiXCR, applied by TCRdb to the PCR reads, yields one record per CDR3 protein. Counted here are roughly 180,000 distinct CDR3 sequences, approximately 28% occurring once; the ten biggest clones make up less than 1.6%. The clonotype was recovered from a girl between 5 and 17 years old with multiple sclerosis. The sequenced sample consisted of blood. V and J are TRBV29-1 and TRBJ2-7; D is undetermined. CDR3 sequence (DNA): TGCAGCGTTGCTCGAGACACCTACGAGCAGTACTTC. Amino acids: CSVARDTYEQYF.